The 10 T cell receptor beta chains reported below all come from one sample, sequenced in a study of T cells in Graves' hyperthyroidism and ophthalmopathy. The investigators amplified TCR beta CDR3 regions from RNA transcripts. HTBI primers were the set used in a first-round RT-PCR of the TCR CDR3. Via MiXCR, TCRdb re-called the multiplex PCR reads, giving one row per CDR3 protein. The table shows hundreds of thousands of distinct CDR3 sequences, with roughly 14% occurring only once. Material: blood. Receptor source: a woman in her forties with Graves' ophthalmopathy.

Ten or more counts support this clonotype. The chain couples TRBV28 to TRBJ2-5, with D perhaps TRBD1 or TRBD2 (5 bases each). This CDR3 contains 14 residues. Germline V gene data show CDR1 as MDHEN and CDR2 as SYDVKM. V lost 1 base and J 7 bases, leaving 13 bases between the germline ends. CDR3 coding DNA: TGTGCCAGCAGTTTATTAGGCAGGGCGGGGACCCAGTACTTC. Protein product: CASSLLGRAGTQYF. The whole variable domain, remainder taken from reference TRBV28 and TRBJ2-5, is DVKVTQSSRYLVKRTGEKVFLECVQDMDHENMFWYRQDPGLGLRLIYFSYDVKMKEKGDIPEGYSVSREKKERFSLILESASTNQTSMYLCASSLLGRAGTQYFGPGTRLLVL.

This clonotype was counted a few times. The chain employs TRBV11-2 and TRBJ2-2; D unclear. CDR1 is SGHAT, CDR2 FQNNGV, per germline. The CDR3 extends over 16 amino acids. Trimming left V 5 bases short and J 4 bases short, with 17 bases between. CDR3 loop: CASSHAPRRGTGELFF. CDR3 nucleotides: TGTGCCAGCAGCCACGCACCCCGGAGAGGCACCGGGGAGCTGTTTTTT.

Many counts were recorded for this clonotype. V and J are TRBV28 and TRBJ2-7, with D hard to call. The V gene's germline CDR1 is MDHEN and CDR2 SYDVKM. Trimming stripped 8 bases from V and 0 bases from J, with 14 bases between. CDR3 length equals 14 residues. In nucleotides, the CDR3 is TGTGCCAGCGCCCCAGCCGGGCCCTCCTACGAGCAGTACTTC. As protein: CASAPAGPSYEQYF.

This clonotype has ten or more counts. The chain uses TRBV25-1 and TRBJ2-2; D not certain. V lost 2 bases and J lost 1, with 5 bases in between. The CDR3 sequence is 14 residues long. Germline V lookup: CDR1 MGHDK, CDR2 SYGVNS. The CDR3 spells CASSEQLNTGELFF. In nucleotides, the CDR3 is TGTGCCAGCAGTGAACAGCTGAACACCGGGGAGCTGTTTTTT.

This clonotype has a count of ten or more. The genes are TRBV28 and TRBJ2-3, with 9 bases fitting TRBD2. This CDR3 has 16 amino acids. V shed 4 bases and J 4 bases; nucleotides not matched to a gene: 9. CDR1 is MDHEN, CDR2 SYDVKM, per germline. CDR3: CASSSFSGSTPDTQYF. In DNA form, the CDR3 reads TGTGCCAGCAGTTCCTTTAGCGGGAGCACTCCAGATACGCAGTATTTT.

This clonotype was counted at least ten times. J is TRBJ2-4 and V is TRBV6-1; D remains ambiguous. V gave up 2 bases and J gave up 0 bases, with 5 bases separating them. Germline V gene lookup returns CDR1 MNHNS and CDR2 SASEGT. The CDR3 loop spans 14 amino acids. Here the CDR3 DNA reads TGTGCCAGCAGTGAACTTTTAGCCAAAAACATTCAGTACTTC. Protein product: CASSELLAKNIQYF.

V is TRBV6-5 and J is TRBJ1-2, with a weak D call TRBD1 (6 bases). The CDR3 loop spans 14 amino acids. Looked up from germline, CDR1 is MNHEY and CDR2 is SVGAGI. Trimming removed 0 bases from V and 5 bases from J, with 10 bases in between. DNA of the CDR3: TGTGCCAGCAGTTACTCGAGGGGGGATTATGGCTACACCTTC. Translated: CASSYSRGDYGYTF.

This clonotype has a count of ten or more. V usage is TRBV18 and J usage is TRBJ2-7; D is unclear. CDR1 is KGHSH and CDR2 is LQKENI in the germline V gene. The V end lost 3 bases, the J end lost 5 bases, and 8 bases lay between the germline ends. The CDR3 runs to 12 residues. This CDR3 is CASSPTDNEQYF. As DNA, the CDR3 is TGTGCCAGCTCACCCACCGACAACGAGCAGTACTTC.

The table lists this clonotype with many counts. This chain connects TRBV20-1 to TRBJ2-7, with no clear D. In germline, CDR1 is DFQATT, CDR2 SNEGSKA (reference sequence). The CDR3 has 12 residues. V was pared by 0 bases and J by 6 bases, with 9 bases between. The CDR3: CSARDSGLEQYF. Written as DNA, the CDR3 is TGCAGTGCTAGAGATTCCGGGCTCGAGCAGTACTTC.

The sample holds many counts of this clonotype. The gene calls are TRBV6-1 and TRBJ2-7; D is undetermined. The CDR3 consists of 13 residues. The V gene's germline CDR1 is MNHNS and CDR2 SASEGT. V was trimmed by 6 bases and J by 7 bases, leaving 16 bases between them. In nucleotides, the CDR3 is TGTGCCAGCAGGGACGAACCGGCTCGGGAGCAGTACTTC. It codes for CASRDEPAREQYF.